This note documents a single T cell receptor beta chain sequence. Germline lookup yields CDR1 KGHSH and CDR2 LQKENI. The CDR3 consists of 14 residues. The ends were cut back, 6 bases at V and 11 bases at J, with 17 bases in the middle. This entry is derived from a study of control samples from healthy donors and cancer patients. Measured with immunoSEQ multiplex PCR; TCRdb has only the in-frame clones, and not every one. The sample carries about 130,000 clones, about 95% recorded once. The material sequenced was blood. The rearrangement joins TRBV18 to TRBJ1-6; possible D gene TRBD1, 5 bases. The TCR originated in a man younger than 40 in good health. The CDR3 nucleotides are TGTGCCAGCTCGCAGACGCAAGTGGGGCCACCCCTCCACTTT. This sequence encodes CASSQTQVGPPLHF.